Presented here are 27 T cell receptor beta chains from one specimen sequenced in a study of OX40 agonist ivuxolimab in advanced cancers. Method: immunoSEQ multiplex PCR; TCRdb's copy keeps in-frame clones and lacks some. The top ten hold roughly an eighth of the sample, which has 35,000 to 40,000 clones, approximately 90% seen once. The sequencing here drew on CD4+ or CD8+ T cells sorted from blood, taken in a trial of the OX40 agonist ivuxolimab. These receptors were obtained from an adult with an advanced solid tumor such as melanoma, head and neck, liver or kidney cancer.

The V and J genes are TRBV30 and TRBJ1-1, with 9 bases matching TRBD1. The V gene's germline CDR1 is GTSNPN and CDR2 SVGIG (reference sequence). This CDR3 has 14 amino acids. V shed 4 bases and J 5 bases; nucleotides not matched to a gene: 8. CDR3 region: CAWNSGTGLTEAFF. For the CDR3, the DNA is TGTGCCTGGAACTCCGGGACAGGGTTGACTGAAGCTTTCTTT.

This chain connects TRBV6-5 to TRBJ2-1; D not certain. Germline CDR1 is MNHEY and CDR2 is SVGAGI. V lost 6 bases and J 5 bases, leaving 14 bases between the germline ends. The CDR3 has 14 amino acids. CDR3 DNA: TGTGCCAGCAGCTCTTCCTTCGCCCACAATGAGCAGTTCTTC. It translates to CASSSSFAHNEQFF.

Remarks on this clone: It may be a read error: a sequence one base away is much more abundant. Other DNA sequences in the same sample also yield this CDR3. The chain uses TRBV4-1 and TRBJ1-1; D not resolved. Trimming stripped 0 bases from V and 7 bases from J, with 15 bases between. The germline V gene has CDR1 MGHRA and CDR2 YSYEKL. The CDR3 extends over 15 amino acids. CDR3 amino acids: CASSQDLGSGNEAFF. The CDR3 nucleotides are TGCGCCAGCAGCCAAGATTTGGGGAGCGGAAATGAAGCTTTCTTT.

This clone is medium-sized in the sample. The chain combines TRBV4-2 with TRBJ2-7, with 9 nucleotides matching TRBD1. Looked up from germline, CDR1 is LGHNA and CDR2 is YNFKEQ. The V gene end was trimmed by 0 bases and the J gene end by 4 bases; junction bases not matched to a gene: 7. This CDR3 is built from 16 residues. CDR3 loop: CASSQDGGDRVYEQYF. CDR3 bases: TGTGCCAGCAGCCAAGATGGGGGGGACAGGGTTTACGAGCAGTACTTC.

The rearrangement uses TRBV10-1 and TRBJ2-3; TRBD1 or TRBD2 may be the D gene (5 bases each). This CDR3 spans 20 amino acids. V was pared by 11 bases and J by 0 bases, with 33 bases between. Germline CDR1 WNHNN, CDR2 SYGVQD (reference sequence). CDR3 region: CAHDGGAQPKEAESTDTQYF. In nucleotides, the CDR3 is TGCGCCCACGATGGGGGTGCACAACCAAAGGAGGCGGAAAGCACAGATACGCAGTATTTT.

The CDR3 DNA sequence: TGTGCCAGCAGCTACCTCGGGGAGACCCCTGGAAACACCATATATTTT. Protein product: CASSYLGETPGNTIYF. The V gene is TRBV7-9, the J gene TRBJ1-3; D is uncertain. The CDR3 sequence is 16 residues long. CDR1 is SEHNR, CDR2 FQNEAQ, per germline (reference sequence). V lost 4 bases and J 2 bases, leaving 15 bases between the germline ends. Looking up the rest from reference TRBV7-9 and TRBJ1-3 gives the full variable domain: DTGVSQNPRHKITKRGQNVTFRCDPISEHNRLYWYRQTLGQGPEFLTYFQNEAQLEKSRLLSDRFSAERPKGSFSTLEIQRTEQGDSAMYLCASSYLGETPGNTIYFGEGSWLTVV.

As for this clone: A read error may produce the germline difference seen at one junction end. The chain recombines TRBV7-7 with TRBJ2-2; 8 bases are shared with TRBD2. The CDR3 consists of 16 residues. The germline CDR1 and CDR2 sequences are SSHAT and FNYEAQ (reference sequence). The DNA for the CDR3 is TGTGCTAGCAGTTTACAATCGGGACTAGAGAGCGGGGAGCTGTTTTTT. This sequence encodes CASSLQSGLESGELFF.

This chain uses TRBV7-6 with TRBJ2-1; a weak D match, TRBD2 (5 bases). The ends were cut back, 4 bases at V and 7 bases at J, with 17 bases in the middle. This CDR3 is built from 15 residues. Germline V gives CDR1 SGHVS, CDR2 FNYEAQ. CDR3 coding DNA: TGTGCCAGCAGCTGGCCTCGCGGAGGCGGGAATGAGCAGTTCTTC. Its protein is CASSWPRGGGNEQFF.

The chain has TRBV6-4 and TRBJ2-3; 7 nucleotides align to TRBD2. With 6 bases clipped from V and 6 bases from J, the junction kept 12 bases outside the gene matches. Germline V gene data show CDR1 as MRHNA and CDR2 as SNTAGT. This CDR3 contains 15 residues. The CDR3 spells CASRASGYASDTQYF. For the CDR3, the DNA is TGTGCCAGCAGGGCTAGCGGATACGCTTCCGATACGCAGTATTTT.

This clone has a single count. The chain is built from TRBV6-4 and TRBJ2-1; 9 nucleotides match TRBD2. CDR1 and CDR2 (germline): MRHNA, SNTAGT. This CDR3 is 16 amino acids long. Trimming at V came to 8 bases and at J to 0 bases, leaving 8 bases not matched to a gene. CDR3 nucleotide sequence: TGTGCCAGCGGGGTTAGCGGGGGTAGCTCCTACAATGAGCAGTTCTTC. The encoded protein is CASGVSGGSSYNEQFF.

This clone showed up just once. V is TRBV25-1 and J is TRBJ2-1, with D possibly being TRBD2 (5 bases). Deletions cut 2 bases from V and 8 bases from J, with 16 bases between. CDR3 length: 15 amino acids. Per the germline V gene, CDR1 is MGHDK and CDR2 is SYGVNS. In nucleotides, the CDR3 is TGTGCCAGCAGTGAACGGCCTGAGCTGGGAGATGAGCAGTTCTTC. This sequence encodes CASSERPELGDEQFF.

The chain couples TRBV29-1 to TRBJ2-7; no clear D. This CDR3 comprises 10 residues. Germline V gene sequence: CDR1 SQVTM, CDR2 ANQGSEA. Deletions cut 4 bases from V and 4 bases from J, with 5 bases between. The CDR3 reads CSVVSYEQYF. The CDR3 nucleotides are TGCAGCGTTGTCAGTTACGAGCAGTACTTC.

This clone was seen just once. The rearrangement uses TRBV9 and TRBJ1-1; 8 bases align to TRBD1. V shed 3 bases and J 8 bases; nucleotides not matched to a gene: 9. The CDR3 is made up of 14 amino acids. In germline, CDR1 is SGDLS, CDR2 YYNGEE. The CDR3 region is CASSAYRGGPEAFF. The CDR3 region has the DNA TGTGCCAGCAGCGCTTACAGGGGGGGACCAGAAGCTTTCTTT.

The chain combines TRBV28 with TRBJ1-2; no reliable D call. Germline V CDR1 and CDR2: MDHEN, SYDVKM. The CDR3 loop spans 13 amino acids. The ends were cut back, 7 bases at V and 4 bases at J, with 13 bases in the middle. DNA for the CDR3: TGTGCCAGCAAGGACTTCGCGGGCTATGGCTACACCTTC. Translating it yields CASKDFAGYGYTF.

V and J are TRBV5-1 and TRBJ2-7, with D tentatively TRBD1 (6 bases). V dropped 4 bases and J dropped 2 bases, with 16 bases sitting between them. CDR1 and CDR2 (germline): SGHRS, YFSETQ. This CDR3 contains 15 residues. This CDR3 is CASSRSEGVPYEQYF. CDR3 nucleotides: TGCGCCAGCAGCCGATCCGAGGGGGTACCCTACGAGCAGTACTTC.

V usage is TRBV7-8 and J usage is TRBJ2-5; 11 positions agree with TRBD2. Germline V lookup: CDR1 SGHVS, CDR2 FQNEAQ. The CDR3 consists of 17 residues. Trimming removed 2 bases from V and 11 bases from J; junction bases left unmatched: 16. The CDR3 sequence: CASSLNPGLAEGGEQYF. CDR3 nucleotide sequence: TGTGCCAGCAGCTTAAATCCGGGACTAGCGGAGGGAGGAGAGCAGTACTTC. The full variable domain, completed using reference TRBV7-8 and TRBJ2-5, is GAGVSQSPRYKVAKRGQDVALRCDPISGHVSLFWYQQALGQGPEFLTYFQNEAQLDKSGLPSDRFFAERPEGSVSTLKIQRTQQEDSAVYLCASSLNPGLAEGGEQYFGPGTRLLVL.

This rearrangement joins TRBV6-1 to TRBJ2-2; 9 bases line up with TRBD1. With 4 bases clipped from V and 5 bases from J, the junction kept 8 bases outside the gene matches. CDR1 MNHNS and CDR2 SASEGT come from the germline V gene. CDR3 length equals 16 residues. The CDR3: CASSVYRGRVTGELFF. For the CDR3, the DNA is TGTGCCAGCAGTGTTTACAGGGGGCGGGTAACCGGGGAGCTGTTTTTT.

J is TRBJ2-5 and V is TRBV11-2, with 9 bases that match TRBD1. The CDR3 is 15 residues long. J lost 4 bases, V lost 2 bases, and 5 bases had no gene match. Per the germline V gene, CDR1 is SGHAT and CDR2 is FQNNGV. This chain's CDR3 is CASSLPGQGRETQYF. The CDR3 DNA follows: TGTGCCAGCAGCTTACCGGGACAGGGCAGAGAGACCCAGTACTTC.

This sequence joins TRBV12-5 and TRBJ2-2; TRBD1 aligns across 7 bases. CDR3 size: 17 residues. The V gene's germline CDR1 is LGHNT and CDR2 FRNRAP. V was clipped by 6 bases and J by 2 bases; unmatched bases: 12. The CDR3 DNA reads as TGTGCTAGTGGATTATTCCGGGACAGTGGAAACACCGGGGAGCTGTTTTTT. Translation gives CASGLFRDSGNTGELFF.

V usage is TRBV5-1 and J usage is TRBJ2-7; TRBD2 matches at 7 bases. V shed 5 bases and J 1 base; nucleotides not matched to a gene: 15. Germline V gene lookup returns CDR1 SGHRS and CDR2 YFSETQ. CDR3 length: 17 amino acids. CDR3 loop: CASRPPMGREDSYEQYF. The CDR3, as DNA: TGCGCCAGCAGACCCCCAATGGGACGGGAGGATTCCTACGAGCAGTACTTC. The whole variable domain, filled in from reference TRBV5-1 and TRBJ2-7, reads KAGVTQTPRYLIKTRGQQVTLSCSPISGHRSVSWYQQTPGQGLQFLFEYFSETQRNKGNFPGRFSGRQFSNSRSEMNVSTLELGDSALYLCASRPPMGREDSYEQYFGPGTRLTVT.

The rearrangement joins TRBV13 to TRBJ2-7, with 14 bases lining up with TRBD2. V shed 5 bases, J shed 2 bases, and the junction held 2 bases outside the gene matches. CDR1 is PRHDT and CDR2 is FYEKMQ in the germline V gene (reference sequence). This CDR3 region has 15 residues. The CDR3 here is CASSRGLAGAYEQYF. DNA for the CDR3: TGTGCCAGCAGCCGGGGACTAGCGGGAGCCTACGAGCAGTACTTC.

The CDR3 loop is CASSLGSGIDGYTF. The DNA of the CDR3 is TGTGCCAGCAGCTTGGGGTCGGGAATCGACGGCTACACCTTC. The chain is built from TRBV5-6 and TRBJ1-2; no reliable D call. The CDR3 totals 14 residues. The germline CDR1 and CDR2 sequences are SGHDT and YYEEEE. Trimming left V 0 bases short and J 8 bases short, with 14 bases between.

The V and J genes are TRBV27 and TRBJ1-5, with D tentatively TRBD1 (5 bases). Trimming took 3 bases from V and 4 from J, leaving 7 bases between them. From germline, CDR1 is MNHEY and CDR2 SMNVEV (reference sequence). The CDR3 sequence is 13 residues long. CDR3 residues: CASSFGANQPQHF. The CDR3 bases are TGTGCCAGCAGTTTCGGGGCGAATCAGCCCCAGCATTTT.

The CDR3 DNA follows: TGTGCCAGCACCGTTCAAGGGGGCAATCAGCCCCAGCATTTT. This codes for CASTVQGGNQPQHF. The rearrangement joins TRBV28 to TRBJ1-5; maybe TRBD1 (5 bases). From germline, CDR1 is MDHEN and CDR2 SYDVKM. The CDR3 sequence is 14 residues long. Trimming removed 7 bases from V and 2 bases from J, with 12 bases in between.

The chain carries TRBV29-1 and TRBJ2-7, with TRBD2 matching 7 bases. Germline CDR1 is SQVTM and CDR2 is ANQGSEA. CDR3 length: 13 residues. V gave up 6 bases and J gave up 0 bases; unmatched junction bases: 5. This chain's CDR3 is CSVASGNSYEQYF. The CDR3 bases are TGCAGCGTAGCTAGCGGAAACTCCTACGAGCAGTACTTC.

The chain couples TRBV6-5 to TRBJ2-1; D possibly corresponds to TRBD1 (5 bases). Germline CDR1 MNHEY, CDR2 SVGAGI. V lost 0 bases to trimming and J lost 8 bases, with 14 bases between them. The length of the CDR3 is 15 residues. The CDR3 protein is CASSYSVRGRDEQFF. Here the CDR3 DNA reads TGTGCCAGCAGTTACTCGGTACGAGGCAGGGATGAGCAGTTCTTC.

This clone showed up just once. V and J are TRBV19 and TRBJ1-2, with a weak D call TRBD1 (5 bases). Germline V gene lookup returns CDR1 LNHDA and CDR2 SQIVND (reference sequence). Trimming shortened V by 7 bases and J by 5 bases, and 17 bases separated the two germline ends. The CDR3 has 14 amino acids. CDR3 nucleotides: TGTGCCAGTACCCCTGGAGGGCAGGGATATGGCTACACCTTC. Translated: CASTPGGQGYGYTF.